The rows below give T cell receptor beta chains drawn from one sample of a study of blood T cell repertoires in COVID-19. Measured with immunoSEQ multiplex PCR; TCRdb has only the in-frame clones, and not every one. The table shows some 190,000 clones, with roughly three quarters occurring only once. Sequencing input: peripheral blood. Receptors originate from a woman between 50 and 59 years old with active or convalescent COVID-19. Each CDR3 is given with its conserved first and last residue. The D gene is left open where the match is weak. Clone size is shown for a subset of rows, as once, few, many or a class of expanded clone.

>TRBD1|TRBV25-1|TRBJ1-3|once
TGTGCCAGCGTGGACAGGGGGGTTGGAAACACCATATATTTT
CASVDRGVGNTIYF
>.|TRBV28|TRBJ1-1|.
TGTGCCAGCAAGGGAGGAGGTACAAACACTGAAGCTTTCTTT
CASKGGGTNTEAFF
>.|TRBV13|TRBJ2-7|.
TGTGCCAGCAGGTACAGGGCTACCAATTCCTACGAGCAGTACTTC
CASRYRATNSYEQYF
>.|TRBV10-3|TRBJ2-1|.
TGTGCCATCAGCCAGTCCTACAATGAGCAGTTCTTC
CAISQSYNEQFF
>TRBD1|TRBV4-3|TRBJ1-4|.
TGCGCCAGCAGCCAAGGCCTTACGGGACAGGGGAATGAAAAACTGTTTTTT
CASSQGLTGQGNEKLFF
>.|TRBV24-1|TRBJ1-5|.
TGTGCCACCAGCCTAGGGGCAGGCAATCAGCCCCAGCATTTT
CATSLGAGNQPQHF
>TRBD2|TRBV7-2|TRBJ2-3|many
TGTGCCAGCAGCTTAACCCGAATAGCGGGGGGGCCCGTAGATACGCAGTATTTT
CASSLTRIAGGPVDTQYF
>TRBD2|TRBV5-8|TRBJ2-7|.
TGTGCCAGCGCTGGGAGGGGTGTGAGGTTCGTCGAGCAGTACTTC
CASAGRGVRFVEQYF
>.|TRBV5-1|TRBJ1-3|.
TGCGCCAGCCGACGCGCAGGCGCTAATTCTGGAAACACCATATATTTT
CASRRAGANSGNTIYF
>TRBD1|TRBV10-3|TRBJ1-2|.
TGTGCCATCAGTGAGTCGGGACAGTCCTATGGCTACACCTTC
CAISESGQSYGYTF
>.|TRBV5-1|TRBJ2-7|many
TGCGCCAGCAGCTTGGGACAGACAAACTACGAGCAGTACTTC
CASSLGQTNYEQYF
>TRBD1|TRBV5-1|TRBJ1-4|.
TGCGCCAGCAGCGTGACAGGGGGGGTAACTAATGAAAAACTGTTTTTT
CASSVTGGVTNEKLFF
>.|TRBV19|TRBJ2-5|once
TGTGCCAGTAGTAGAGGGACAACCCAAGAGACCCAGTACTTC
CASSRGTTQETQYF
>.|TRBV12-2|TRBJ2-7|.
TGTGCAAGTCGCCTCGGACAGGGGGTTCGCTACGAGCAGTACTTC
CASRLGQGVRYEQYF
>TRBD1|TRBV23-1|TRBJ2-1|.
TGCGCCAGCAGTCAACGGGACAGGTGCAATGAGCAGTTCTTC
CASSQRDRCNEQFF
>TRBD2|TRBV10-3|TRBJ2-1|once
TGTGCCATCAGTCCCAGCGGGGTGGTGAATGAGCAGTTCTTC
CAISPSGVVNEQFF
>.|TRBV19|TRBJ2-7|.
TGTGCCAGTAGTATAGATCCGCAGGTTACGACCTACGAGCAGTACTTC
CASSIDPQVTTYEQYF
>.|TRBV18|TRBJ1-1|.
TGTGCCAGCTCACCAGGACAGAACACTGAAGCTTTCTTT
CASSPGQNTEAFF
>TRBD1|TRBV7-7|TRBJ1-3|few
TGTGCCAGCAGCCGGGACAGGGACTCTGGAAACACCATATATTTT
CASSRDRDSGNTIYF
>.|TRBV30|TRBJ2-1|.
TGTGCCTGGAGTTTCCTGGAGCGGAGGTACAATGAGCAGTTCTTC
CAWSFLERRYNEQFF
>TRBD1|TRBV2|TRBJ1-6|.
TGTGCCAGCAGCTGGGGACAGGTTTTGGATTCACCCCTCCACTTT
CASSWGQVLDSPLHF
>.|TRBV15|TRBJ2-6|once
TGTGCCACCAGCAGACAGGTCTCTGGGGCCAACGTCCTGACTTTC
CATSRQVSGANVLTF
>TRBD2|TRBV11-1|TRBJ2-1|.
TGTGCCAGCAGTGATAGACTAGCGGGGGGGTTAAATGAGCAGTTCTTC
CASSDRLAGGLNEQFF
>.|TRBV13|TRBJ1-1|.
TGTGCCAGCAGCCATGGGAGCACTGAAGCTTTCTTT
CASSHGSTEAFF
>TRBD2|TRBV28|TRBJ2-1|once
TGTGCCAGCACAGATCCTGGGCTAGCGGGAGACGGGGAGCAGTTCTTC
CASTDPGLAGDGEQFF
>TRBD2|TRBV20-1|TRBJ2-1|few
TGCAGTGCTAGTTCCCAGCGGGGCTCCTACAATGAGCAGTTCTTC
CSASSQRGSYNEQFF
>TRBD2|TRBV7-9|TRBJ2-1|.
TGTGCCAGCAGCTTGGGCGGTGGGAGGGGCAATGAGCAGTTCTTC
CASSLGGGRGNEQFF